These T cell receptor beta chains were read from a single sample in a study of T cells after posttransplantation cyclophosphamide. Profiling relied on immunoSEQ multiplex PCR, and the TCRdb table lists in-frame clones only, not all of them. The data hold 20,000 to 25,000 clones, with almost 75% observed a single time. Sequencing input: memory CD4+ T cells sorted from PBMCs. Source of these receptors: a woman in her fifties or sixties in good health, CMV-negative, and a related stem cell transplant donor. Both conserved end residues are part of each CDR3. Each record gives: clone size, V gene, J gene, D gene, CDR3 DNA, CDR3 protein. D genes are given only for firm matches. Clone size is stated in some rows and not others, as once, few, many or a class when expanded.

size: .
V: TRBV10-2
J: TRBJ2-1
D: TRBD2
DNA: TGCGCCAGCTCCCGGACTAGCGGAAAAGACAATGAGCAGTTCTTC
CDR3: CASSRTSGKDNEQFF

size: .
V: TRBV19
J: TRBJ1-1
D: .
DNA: TGTGCCAGTACCAAAGAACCGGGACATTTGAACACTGAAGCTTTCTTT
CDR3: CASTKEPGHLNTEAFF

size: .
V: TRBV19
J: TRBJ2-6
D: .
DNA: TGTGCCAGTACCCCCCGGCAGGGTAAATCTGGGGCCAACGTCCTGACTTTC
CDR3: CASTPRQGKSGANVLTF

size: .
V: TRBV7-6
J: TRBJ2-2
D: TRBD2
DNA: TGTGCCAGCAGCTCCTTCCCGGGACTAGCAACCGGGGAGCTGTTTTTT
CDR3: CASSSFPGLATGELFF

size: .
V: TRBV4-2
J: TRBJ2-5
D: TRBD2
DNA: TGTGCCAGCAGCCAAGACACCGGTAGCGGGAGTAGGGAGACCCAGTACTTC
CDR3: CASSQDTGSGSRETQYF

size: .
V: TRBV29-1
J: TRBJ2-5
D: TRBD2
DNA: TGCAGCGAACGGGGGTCTAGCGGGACTCAGACCCAGTACTTC
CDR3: CSERGSSGTQTQYF

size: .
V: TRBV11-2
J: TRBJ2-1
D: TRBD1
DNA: TGTGCCAGCAGCACGGTAGGGACAGGCCTTTACAATGAGCAGTTCTTC
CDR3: CASSTVGTGLYNEQFF

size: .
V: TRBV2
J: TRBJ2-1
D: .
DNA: TGTGCCAGCAGTGCGGCAGGGACACAGGGCAATGAGCAGTTCTTC
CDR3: CASSAAGTQGNEQFF

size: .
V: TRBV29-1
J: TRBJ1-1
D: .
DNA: TGCAGCGTTGATGGCCGCCGCGGCACTGAAGCTTTCTTT
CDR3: CSVDGRRGTEAFF

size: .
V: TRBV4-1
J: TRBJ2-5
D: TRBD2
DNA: TGCGCCAGCAGCCAAGAAAGCCCTAGCGGGAGAGAGACCCAGTACTTC
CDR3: CASSQESPSGRETQYF

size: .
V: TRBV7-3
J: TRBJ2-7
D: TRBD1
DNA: TGTGCCAGCAGCTTAACGGGGACAGAGAACTACGAGCAGTACTTC
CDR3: CASSLTGTENYEQYF

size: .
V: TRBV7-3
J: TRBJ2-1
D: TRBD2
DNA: TGTGCCAGCAGCTTAAGAGGCGGGGGGGTTGGCTACAATGAGCAGTTCTTC
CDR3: CASSLRGGGVGYNEQFF

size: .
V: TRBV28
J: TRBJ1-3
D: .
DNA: TGTGCCAGCAGTTTAGGGCATCTACTTGGAAACACCATATATTTT
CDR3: CASSLGHLLGNTIYF

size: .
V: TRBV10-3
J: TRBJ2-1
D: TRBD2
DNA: TGTGCCATCGCAGAGACTAGCGGGGGGGTCCATGAGCAGTTCTTC
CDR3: CAIAETSGGVHEQFF

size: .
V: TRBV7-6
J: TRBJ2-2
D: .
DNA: TGTGCCAGCAGCTTAGTCACGCAGGGTACCGGGGAGCTGTTTTTT
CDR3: CASSLVTQGTGELFF

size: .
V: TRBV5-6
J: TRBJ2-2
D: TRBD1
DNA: TGTGCCAGCAGCTTTAGGGGACAGGGGACGACCGGGGAGCTGTTTTTT
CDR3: CASSFRGQGTTGELFF

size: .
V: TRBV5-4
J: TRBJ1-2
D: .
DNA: TGTGCCAGCAGCGCGGACTCTAACTATGGCTACACCTTC
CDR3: CASSADSNYGYTF

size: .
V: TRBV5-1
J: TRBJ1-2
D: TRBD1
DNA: TGCGCCAGCAACACAGGGGGCTCCGATGGCTACACCTTC
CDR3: CASNTGGSDGYTF

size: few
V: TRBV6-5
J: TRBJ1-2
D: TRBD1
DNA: TGTGCCAGCAGTTTCACAGGGGGAGGCTACACCTTC
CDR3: CASSFTGGGYTF

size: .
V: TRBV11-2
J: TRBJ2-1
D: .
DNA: TGTGCCAGCAGCTTAGATAAAAGCGGCTACAATGAGCAGTTCTTC
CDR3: CASSLDKSGYNEQFF

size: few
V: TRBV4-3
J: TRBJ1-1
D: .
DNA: TGCGCCAGCAGCTCTGACAACAGAGCTTTCTTT
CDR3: CASSSDNRAFF

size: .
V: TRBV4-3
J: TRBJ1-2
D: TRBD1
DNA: TGCGCCAGCAGCCAGAAACAGGGGTATGGCTACACCTTC
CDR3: CASSQKQGYGYTF

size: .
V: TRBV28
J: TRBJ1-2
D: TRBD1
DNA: TGTGCCAGCAATAAACAGGGGAACGGCTACACCTTC
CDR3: CASNKQGNGYTF

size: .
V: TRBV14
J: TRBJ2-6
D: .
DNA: TGTGCCAGCAGCCAAGTATGGGGGCAGGCCTCCTCTGGGGCCAACGTCCTGACTTTC
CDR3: CASSQVWGQASSGANVLTF

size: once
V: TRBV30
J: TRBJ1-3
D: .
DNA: TGTGCCTGGAGTGTAGACTCAGGAAACACCATATATTTT
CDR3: CAWSVDSGNTIYF

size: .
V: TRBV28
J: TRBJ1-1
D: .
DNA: TGTGCCAGCAGTTCGTCAGGGTGGGTCACTGAAGCTTTCTTT
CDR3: CASSSSGWVTEAFF

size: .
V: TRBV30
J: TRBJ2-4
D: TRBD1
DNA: TGTGCCTGGAGTTCAACCGGGACAGCACACTACTTC
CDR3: CAWSSTGTAHYF

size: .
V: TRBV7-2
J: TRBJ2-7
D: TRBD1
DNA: TGTGCCAGCAGCCGCCGGACAGGGGGAGGCGAGCAGTACTTC
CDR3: CASSRRTGGGEQYF

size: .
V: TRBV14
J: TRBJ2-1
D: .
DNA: TGTGCCAGCAGCCAAATGACCGCGGGGTTTGGTGAGCAGTTCTTC
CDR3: CASSQMTAGFGEQFF

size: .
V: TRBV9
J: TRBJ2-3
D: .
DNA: TGTGCCAGCAGCCCGTATGGAGACGGCACAGATACGCAGTATTTT
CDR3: CASSPYGDGTDTQYF

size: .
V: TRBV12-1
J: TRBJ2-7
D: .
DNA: TGTGCCAGCAGCCCCTTACAGGGTTTCCCCTACGAGCAGTACTTC
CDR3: CASSPLQGFPYEQYF

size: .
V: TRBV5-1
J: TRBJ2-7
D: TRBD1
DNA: TGCGCCAGCAGCTTGTTACAGGGGGCCTACGAGCAGTACTTC
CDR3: CASSLLQGAYEQYF

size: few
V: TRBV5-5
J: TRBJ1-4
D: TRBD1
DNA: TGTGCCAGCACCGGATACAGGGGAACTAATGAAAAACTGTTTTTT
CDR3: CASTGYRGTNEKLFF

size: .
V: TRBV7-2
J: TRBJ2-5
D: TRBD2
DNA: TGTGCCAGCAGCTTAGTACTAGCGGGGCGAGAGACCCAGTACTTC
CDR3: CASSLVLAGRETQYF

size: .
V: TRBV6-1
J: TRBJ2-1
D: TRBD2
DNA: TGTGCCAGCAGCGCCGGGACTAGCAAGAATGAGCAGTTCTTC
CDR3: CASSAGTSKNEQFF

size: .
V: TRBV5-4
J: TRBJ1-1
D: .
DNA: TGTGCCAGCAGCTTGGGGGCGGGCACTGAAGCTTTCTTT
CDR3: CASSLGAGTEAFF

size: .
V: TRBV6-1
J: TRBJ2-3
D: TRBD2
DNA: TGTGCCAGCAGTGAAGCCTTACTCGCGGGGGGGCCCACAGATACGCAGTATTTT
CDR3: CASSEALLAGGPTDTQYF

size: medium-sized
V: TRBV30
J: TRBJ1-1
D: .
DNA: TGTGCCTGGCGGCAGGGGAAGGCTGAAGCTTTCTTT
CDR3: CAWRQGKAEAFF

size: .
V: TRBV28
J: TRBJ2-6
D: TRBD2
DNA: TGTGCCAGCAGTTTAGCGGGAGTTGGGGCCAACGTCCTGACTTTC
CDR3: CASSLAGVGANVLTF

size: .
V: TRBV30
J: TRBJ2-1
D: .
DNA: TGTGCCTGGAGTGTAGGTCCCCGCGGGCGGTTCAATGAGCAGTTCTTC
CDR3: CAWSVGPRGRFNEQFF

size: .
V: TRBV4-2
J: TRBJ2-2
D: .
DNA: TGTGCCAGCAGCCAAGAGGAGGACACCGGGGAGCTGTTTTTT
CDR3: CASSQEEDTGELFF

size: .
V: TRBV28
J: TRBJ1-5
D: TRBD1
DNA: TGTGCCAGCAGAGAAGGGGGGACAGGGGCGTTTCATGGCAATCAGCCCCAGCATTTT
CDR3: CASREGGTGAFHGNQPQHF

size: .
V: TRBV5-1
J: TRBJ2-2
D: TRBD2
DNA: TGCGCCAGCAGCTTTTCGACTAGCGGGGGGATAGTCGCCGGGGAGCTGTTTTTT
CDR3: CASSFSTSGGIVAGELFF

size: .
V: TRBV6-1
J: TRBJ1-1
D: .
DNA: TGTGCCAGCAGACGCTCGGAGCTTGAAGCTTTCTTT
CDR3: CASRRSELEAFF

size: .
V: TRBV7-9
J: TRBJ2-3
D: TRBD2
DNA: TGTGCCAGCAGCTCACTAGCGGGGTACACAGATACGCAGTATTTT
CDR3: CASSSLAGYTDTQYF

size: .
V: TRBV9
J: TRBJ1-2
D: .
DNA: TGTGCCAGCAGCGTAGAGGCAGGGAAGGGCTACACCTTC
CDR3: CASSVEAGKGYTF

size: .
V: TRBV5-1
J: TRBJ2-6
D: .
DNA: TGCGCCAGCAGCTTGGCCCTCCCAGGCAGCTCTGGGGCCAACGTCCTGACTTTC
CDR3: CASSLALPGSSGANVLTF

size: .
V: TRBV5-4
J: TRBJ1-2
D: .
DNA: TGTGCCAGCAGCTTGGACAGCAACTATGGCTACACCTTC
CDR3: CASSLDSNYGYTF

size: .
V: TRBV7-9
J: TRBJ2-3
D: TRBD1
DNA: TGTGCCAGCGACAAGGGGACAGGGGTTACAGATACGCAGTATTTT
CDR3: CASDKGTGVTDTQYF

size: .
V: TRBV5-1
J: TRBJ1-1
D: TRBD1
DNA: TGCGCCAGCAGCTTGATAGGGACAGGGGAGACTGAAGCTTTCTTT
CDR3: CASSLIGTGETEAFF

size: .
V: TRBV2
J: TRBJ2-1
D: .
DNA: TGTGCCATCTTAAAGCGGAGACTCAATGAGCAGTTCTTC
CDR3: CAILKRRLNEQFF

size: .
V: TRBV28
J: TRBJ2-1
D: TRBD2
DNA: TGTGCCAGCAGTTCCCCCGGGACTAGTTACAATGAGCAGTTCTTC
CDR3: CASSSPGTSYNEQFF

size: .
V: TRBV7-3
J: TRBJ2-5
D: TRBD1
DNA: TGTGCCAGCAGCATGGGACAGGGTGGTGAGACCCAGTACTTC
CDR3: CASSMGQGGETQYF

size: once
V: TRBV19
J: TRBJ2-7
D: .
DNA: TGTGCCAGTAGTAGGACAGTCCTCTACGAGCAGTACTTC
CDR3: CASSRTVLYEQYF